This T cell receptor (beta chain) stems from a study of CD8 T cells in Susac syndrome. TEMRA cells were FACS-enriched, unlike CD8+ and CD4+ T cells, which were negatively isolated. The CDR3 totals 16 residues. Germline CDR1 is SEHNR and CDR2 is FQNEAQ (reference sequence). The V end was cut by 1 base, the J end by 7 bases, with 20 bases between. Random hexamers primed reverse transcription of about 0.5 to 1 ug RNA. A multiplex approach, immunoSEQ multiplex PCR, amplified TCR beta CDR3 across 54 Vbeta and 13 Jbeta. TCRdb used MiXCR to reprocess the immunoSEQ multiplex PCR reads, holding one entry per CDR3 protein. The sample lists roughly 190,000 distinct CDR3 sequences, 90% to 97% seen once, with around 0.092% in the top ten.

The chain combines TRBV7-9 with TRBJ2-7; D is possibly TRBD1 (6 bases). Sequenced material: CD4+ T cells from PBMCs. The origin of this receptor is a human donor with Susac syndrome. The CDR3 here is CASSLGAGAFTGEQYF. Here the CDR3 DNA reads TGTGCCAGCAGCTTAGGAGCAGGGGCCTTTACAGGAGAGCAGTACTTC.